The clone carrying this TCR beta chain was recorded once. Its antigen is undetermined. This sample was taken from a study of T cell responses to AZD1222 COVID-19 vaccine. Study as a whole: Second doses were pooled across both intervals (about 4 or about 12 weeks). Whole-study results and caveats: Only a handful of individuals given AZD1222 were seropositive at baseline. Spike-spanning, vaccine-associated CD4 TCRs were dominant at 160-218 and 743-854.

Deletions cut 5 bases from V and 5 bases from J, with 13 bases between. Looked up from germline, CDR1 is KGHSH and CDR2 is LQKENI. There are 14 residues in the CDR3. The method was immunoSEQ multiplex PCR; TCRdb's version includes in-frame clones alone and lacks a portion of them. Here the sample spans some 110,000 clones, nearly 95% being singletons. The chain has TRBV18 and TRBJ1-5; D is possibly TRBD1 (5 bases). This specimen consisted of peripheral blood, obtained on day 0 of AZD1222 vaccination. This TCR was recovered from an adult in good health. The CDR3 region is CASSGSGTDQPQHF. The CDR3 coding sequence is TGTGCCAGCTCAGGCTCAGGGACGGATCAGCCCCAGCATTTT.